Presented here are 6 T cell receptor beta chains from one specimen sequenced in a study of spatial heterogeneity in lung cancer (dated by TCRdb to about 2019). What the authors observed across the whole study: The tumor nonsynonymous mutation count correlated with the number of expanded alpha and beta TCRs within the tumor.

Libraries were built with 5' RACE. Sequencing relied on a NextSeq 500. The public sequencing data were trimmed at Q25 with fastp and processed into clonotypes with MiXCR by TCRdb, which kept only in-frame beta chains. Merged by CDR3 protein, the rows form single entries marked with the most common genes and DNA. The sample table records about 27,000 distinct CDR3 sequences; 7% to 7.5% of these occur just once. The ten most abundant clones make up about 24% of the sample. The time point label here, explained by the study, means: sample taken at primary tumor resection. Their antigens remain unidentified. The specimen was lung tumor tissue, collected at surgery. Receptor source: a male donor with early-stage non-small cell lung cancer.

This clonotype was observed a few times. The chain combines TRBV6-2 or TRBV6-3 with TRBJ2-2, with D possibly matching TRBD1 (6 bases). The V end lost 5 bases, the J end lost 8 bases, and 18 bases lay between the germline ends. CDR3 length: 15 amino acids. CDR1 is MNHEY, CDR2 SVGEGT, per germline. This chain's CDR3 is CASSPPRQVQGELFF. For the CDR3, the DNA is TGTGCCAGCAGTCCCCCCCGACAGGTGCAAGGGGAGCTGTTTTTT.

This clonotype showed up just a few times. The rearrangement uses TRBV4-1 and TRBJ1-5; D remains ambiguous. This CDR3 contains 17 residues. Per the germline V gene, CDR1 is MGHRA and CDR2 is YSYEKL. Between the trimmed V and J ends, which lost 3 bases and 0 bases, there was a span of 15 bases. CDR3 bases: TGCGCCAGCAGCCAGGGAGCGGGGTCATATAGCAATCAGCCCCAGCATTTT. It is translated as CASSQGAGSYSNQPQHF.

In this sample, this clonotype is large. J is TRBJ2-7 and V is TRBV27; TRBD1 agrees at 8 bases. Trimming at V came to 2 bases and at J to 4 bases, leaving 1 base not matched to a gene. The CDR3 is 13 residues long. CDR1 is MNHEY and CDR2 is SMNVEV in the germline V gene (reference sequence). The CDR3 region is CASSLNRGYEQYF. DNA of the CDR3: TGTGCCAGCAGTTTAAACAGGGGGTACGAGCAGTACTTC.

The sample holds a few counts of this clonotype. This chain connects TRBV20-1 to TRBJ2-3; D possibly corresponds to TRBD2 (7 bases). Germline CDR1 reads DFQATT; CDR2 reads SNEGSKA (reference sequence). The CDR3 is made up of 13 amino acids. The germline V and J ends were trimmed by 5 bases and 6 bases, with 15 bases remaining between them. In DNA, the CDR3 is TGCAGTGCTCCTAGGGGGGGGCATGATACGCAGTATTTT. It translates to CSAPRGGHDTQYF.

This clonotype was counted ten times or more. The chain links TRBV7-2 to TRBJ2-1; a possible D gene is TRBD2 (6 bases). The CDR3 totals 15 residues. Looked up from germline, CDR1 is SGHTA and CDR2 is FQGNSA. Trimming removed 1 base at V and 3 bases at J, with 10 bases between. The CDR3 DNA reads TGTGCCAGCAGCTTAGGGCGGGGTGGCTACAATGAGCAGTTCTTC. This codes for CASSLGRGGYNEQFF.

This clonotype turned up a few times. The V call is TRBV7-9, the J call TRBJ1-4; D uncertain. CDR1 is SEHNR and CDR2 is FQNEAQ in the germline V gene (reference sequence). V shed 5 bases and J shed 2 bases, with 6 bases lying between them. The CDR3 has 13 residues. CDR3 residues: CASSRGTNEKLFF. CDR3 in DNA: TGTGCCAGCAGCCGCGGCACTAATGAAAAACTGTTTTTT.